The 19 T cell receptor beta chains reported below all come from one sample, sequenced in a study of CD8 T cells in Susac syndrome (dated by TCRdb to between 2019 and 2020). Libraries were prepared through the immunoSEQ multiplex PCR assay. RNA was extracted with the RNeasy kit and 0.5 to 1 ug was reverse transcribed using random hexamers. TCRdb applied fastp at Q25 and MiXCR to the public reads, then kept only in-frame beta chains. Rows with a matching CDR3 protein are joined into one entry that keeps the most common DNA and genes. A total of roughly 200,000 distinct CDR3 sequences appear in this sample, more than 85% of them only once. 0.082% of the sample is taken by the ten largest. The specimen was CD4+ T cells from PBMCs. These receptors came from a human donor with multiple sclerosis.

The chain combines TRBV30 with TRBJ1-5, with a weak D call TRBD1 (5 bases). Germline V gives CDR1 GTSNPN, CDR2 SVGIG (reference sequence). This CDR3 is built from 16 residues. The V gene lost 2 bases and the J gene lost 6 bases, with 20 bases spanning the gap. CDR3 in amino acids: CAWSPSGRGLGQPQHF. CDR3 in DNA: TGTGCCTGGAGTCCCTCGGGAAGGGGCCTGGGTCAGCCCCAGCATTTT.

The chain carries TRBV6-5 and TRBJ2-6; D possibly corresponds to TRBD2 (6 bases). Germline CDR1 reads MNHEY; CDR2 reads SVGAGI. This CDR3 has 16 residues. V gave up 1 base and J gave up 4 bases, with 11 bases separating them. The CDR3 reads CASSYFRGTGANVLTF. CDR3 in DNA: TGTGCCAGCAGTTACTTTCGGGGGACCGGGGCCAACGTCCTGACTTTC.

This chain uses TRBV3-1 with TRBJ2-1; TRBD2 aligns across 15 bases. There are 19 residues in the CDR3. Germline lookup yields CDR1 LGHDT and CDR2 YNNKEL (reference sequence). V lost 6 bases and J lost 10; bases outside the gene matches: 19. Written as DNA, the CDR3 is TGTGCCAGCAGTCCCGGGTCGGGACTAGCGGGGGGAGGACCGAGGGAGCAGTTCTTC. This translates into CASSPGSGLAGGGPREQFF.

The chain combines TRBV29-1 with TRBJ2-7; 8 bases agree with TRBD1. Per germline, CDR1 SQVTM and CDR2 ANQGSEA. The CDR3 length is 14 residues. After removal of 2 bases from V and 1 base from J, the junction contained 4 bases not matched to a gene. The CDR3 bases are TGCAGCGTTGAAAAGGGGACAGGATCCTACGAGCAGTACTTC. Its protein is CSVEKGTGSYEQYF.

The chain recombines TRBV29-1 with TRBJ2-6, with D tentatively TRBD1 or TRBD2 (6 bases each). The CDR3 sequence is 19 residues long. V was trimmed by 4 bases and J by 0 bases, leaving 22 bases between them. Germline lookup yields CDR1 SQVTM and CDR2 ANQGSEA. CDR3 DNA sequence: TGCAGCGTTGTAGACCGGGGGCGCAAGGCTCTCTCTGGGGCCAACGTCCTGACTTTC. Translating it yields CSVVDRGRKALSGANVLTF.

The rearrangement links TRBV20-1 to TRBJ1-4, with no clear D. The germline V gene has CDR1 DFQATT and CDR2 SNEGSKA (reference sequence). This CDR3 is 12 amino acids long. With 4 bases removed from V and 8 bases from J, the gap between germline ends came to 11 bases. The CDR3 DNA is TGCAGTGCTAAGGGCTACCTCGAAAAACTGTTTTTT. Translation gives CSAKGYLEKLFF.

CDR3 DNA: TGTGCCAGCAGCGGGGGACAGGACAATCAGCCCCAGCATTTT. Amino acids: CASSGGQDNQPQHF. The chain has TRBV7-9 and TRBJ1-5, with 8 bases identical to TRBD1. This CDR3 region has 14 residues. Germline trimming cut 5 bases from V and 3 bases from J; bases unmatched to any gene: 3. CDR1 and CDR2 from the germline V gene are SEHNR and FQNEAQ (reference sequence).

V usage is TRBV4-1 and J usage is TRBJ2-3; 7 nucleotides match TRBD2. Germline V gene data show CDR1 as MGHRA and CDR2 as YSYEKL. The CDR3 length is 18 residues. With V trimmed by 1 base and J by 2 bases, 12 bases remained unmatched. The CDR3 reads CASSQAKEAGHFTDTQYF. The CDR3 DNA sequence: TGCGCCAGCAGCCAAGCGAAAGAAGCGGGGCACTTCACAGATACGCAGTATTTT.

The chain carries TRBV9 and TRBJ1-1; D is ambiguous. This CDR3 has 14 amino acids. Germline CDR1 and CDR2: SGDLS and YYNGEE. Trimming pared 4 bases from V and 1 base from J, leaving 11 bases between. In DNA form, the CDR3 reads TGTGCCAGCAGCCCCCGGGGTACGAACACTGAAGCTTTCTTT. Protein product: CASSPRGTNTEAFF.

This chain uses TRBV28 with TRBJ1-5; D not certain. Germline V gene lookup returns CDR1 MDHEN and CDR2 SYDVKM. Trimming shortened V by 11 bases and J by 0 bases, and 8 bases separated the two germline ends. This CDR3 has 12 amino acids. The CDR3 coding sequence is TGTGCCCACCGGGGTAGCAATCAGCCCCAGCATTTT. It specifies CAHRGSNQPQHF.

A few counts support this clonotype. The J gene is TRBJ2-1, the V gene TRBV7-9, with D unresolved. CDR1 SEHNR and CDR2 FQNEAQ come from the germline V gene (reference sequence). V was pared by 1 base and J by 8 bases, with 3 bases between. The CDR3 runs 11 residues. CDR3 sequence (DNA): TGTGCCAGCAGCTTAGGTGATGAGCAGTTCTTC. This gives the protein CASSLGDEQFF.

The gene calls are TRBV20-1 and TRBJ2-3; D remains unclear. Trimming left V 4 bases short and J 0 bases short, with 8 bases between. Germline values: CDR1 DFQATT, CDR2 SNEGSKA (reference sequence). The CDR3 runs to 13 residues. CDR3 in DNA: TGCAGTGCTACGTTTCAGAGCACAGATACGCAGTATTTT. It translates to CSATFQSTDTQYF.

V gene TRBV7-2 combines with J gene TRBJ2-5; the match to TRBD2 covers 7 bases. The V gene end was trimmed by 4 bases and the J gene end by 4 bases; junction bases not matched to a gene: 6. CDR1 and CDR2 from the germline V gene are SGHTA and FQGNSA. CDR3 length: 14 amino acids. DNA of the CDR3: TGTGCCAGCAGCTCCAAACTAGCGCCAGAGACCCAGTACTTC. It translates to CASSSKLAPETQYF.

The table lists this clonotype with a count of one. J is TRBJ2-7 and V is TRBV5-1; 10 bases match TRBD1. Germline lookup yields CDR1 SGHRS and CDR2 YFSETQ. CDR3 length equals 15 residues. The V segment lost 4 bases and the J segment 1 base; nucleotides outside the gene matches: 5. Written as DNA, the CDR3 is TGCGCCAGCAGCCCCGGGACAGGGGAGTCCTACGAGCAGTACGTC. Translating gives CASSPGTGESYEQYV.

The chain recombines TRBV20-1 with TRBJ2-7; the D is unclear. Germline V gene data show CDR1 as DFQATT and CDR2 as SNEGSKA (reference sequence). This CDR3 spans 12 amino acids. The V and J ends lost 1 base and 4 bases respectively, with 8 bases between them. DNA for the CDR3: TGCAGTGCTAGAGGCCAAACTTACGAGCAGTACGTC. This translates into CSARGQTYEQYV.

V and J are TRBV29-1 and TRBJ1-2; possible D gene TRBD1, 5 bases. The V gene's germline CDR1 is SQVTM and CDR2 ANQGSEA. The CDR3 length is 16 residues. Trimming shortened V by 7 bases and J by 3 bases, and 24 bases separated the two germline ends. In nucleotides, the CDR3 is TGCAGCGCCGCCGGGGGAATCACAAACCGTGACTATGGCTACACCTTC. Residues: CSAAGGITNRDYGYTF.

The chain employs TRBV29-1 and TRBJ1-2; D is uncertain. Germline lookup yields CDR1 SQVTM and CDR2 ANQGSEA. The V end was cut by 4 bases, the J end by 0 bases, with 9 bases between. This CDR3 is built from 13 residues. CDR3 in amino acids: CSVGMAANYGYTF. The CDR3 nucleotides read TGCAGCGTTGGGATGGCAGCTAACTATGGCTACACCTTC.

The chain couples TRBV20-1 to TRBJ1-5; D is unclear. CDR1 is DFQATT and CDR2 is SNEGSKA in the germline V gene (reference sequence). The CDR3 totals 13 residues. V lost 5 bases to trimming and J lost 1 base, with 9 bases between them. CDR3: CSAPPGSNQPQHF. DNA of the CDR3: TGCAGTGCTCCTCCGGGGAGCAATCAGCCCCAGCATTTT.

In this sample, this clonotype turned up once. This chain links TRBV6-5 with TRBJ1-1; D is unresolved. Looked up from germline, CDR1 is MNHEY and CDR2 is SVGAGI. This CDR3 contains 11 residues. V lost 8 bases and J 8 bases, leaving 12 bases between the germline ends. DNA of the CDR3: TGTGCCAGCCATTCTGTTACAGAAGCTTTCTTT. This codes for CASHSVTEAFF.